What follows are 19 T cell receptor beta chains derived from one specimen sequenced in a study of cytomegalovirus exposure and HLA in healthy donors. In the PCR, 60 Vbeta and 13 Jbeta primers were used. Using immunoSEQ multiplex PCR, the repertoire was profiled, and TCRdb retains in-frame clones only, with some absent. The repertoire holds about 120,000 clones, with roughly three quarters as singletons. Sequencing was performed on PBMCs. These receptors originate from a woman in her thirties or forties in good health and CMV-seropositive.

V is TRBV6-6 and J is TRBJ2-5; 11 bases match TRBD2. This CDR3 region has 13 residues. V shed 5 bases, J shed 4 bases, and the junction held 0 bases outside the gene matches. The germline gives CDR1 MNHNY, CDR2 SVGAGI (reference sequence). The CDR3 region is CASSLAGGETQYF. The CDR3 DNA is TGTGCCAGCAGTCTAGCGGGGGGAGAGACCCAGTACTTC.

CDR3 residues: CASRVDRGSYEQYF. The CDR3 region has the DNA TGTGCCAGCAGAGTCGACAGGGGTTCCTACGAGCAGTACTTC. V and J are TRBV2 and TRBJ2-7; 8 bases agree with TRBD1. The CDR3 totals 14 residues. V lost 6 bases, J lost 1 base, and 5 bases stayed unmatched. From germline, CDR1 is SNHLY and CDR2 FYNNEI.

This clone came up a few times. This chain's CDR3 is CASSKSRDRNNSPLHF. Here the CDR3 DNA reads TGTGCCAGCAGCAAATCCCGGGACAGGAATAATTCACCCCTCCACTTT. The gene calls are TRBV7-9 and TRBJ1-6; TRBD1 matches at 8 bases. The V and J ends lost 5 bases and 5 bases, in that order; junction bases with no gene match: 8. The CDR3 is 16 amino acids. CDR1 is SEHNR, CDR2 FQNEAQ, per germline (reference sequence).

The chain couples TRBV6-5 to TRBJ1-4; 9 positions agree with TRBD1. The CDR3 has 15 residues. CDR1 is MNHEY and CDR2 is SVGAGI in the germline V gene. The junction had 9 bases not matched to a gene; V was cut back by 6 bases and J by 7 bases. The CDR3 DNA reads as TGTGCCAGCAGGGAACGGACAGGGGTGGTTGAAAAACTGTTTTTT. Protein product: CASRERTGVVEKLFF.

This chain joins TRBV25-1 and TRBJ1-1; D may be TRBD1 (6 bases). The germline CDR1 and CDR2 sequences are MGHDK and SYGVNS. Trimming removed 6 bases from V and 0 bases from J, with 8 bases in between. There are 13 residues in the CDR3. The CDR3 loop reads CASSTGLNTEAFF. CDR3 DNA sequence: TGTGCCAGCAGCACAGGGTTGAACACTGAAGCTTTCTTT.

This chain joins TRBV6-5 and TRBJ1-6; D is ambiguous. Trimming removed 0 bases at V and 10 bases at J, with 16 bases between. Germline CDR1 and CDR2: MNHEY and SVGAGI. This CDR3 region has 16 residues. CDR3 amino acids: CASSYSSSFAVSPLHF. CDR3 nucleotide sequence: TGTGCCAGCAGTTACTCGTCGTCTTTTGCGGTCTCACCCCTCCACTTT.

The chain links TRBV5-4 to TRBJ2-7, with D possibly TRBD2 on 6 matching bases. This CDR3 is 15 amino acids long. V gave up 0 bases and J gave up 3 bases, with 13 bases separating them. The germline V gene encodes CDR1 SGHNT and CDR2 YYREEE (reference sequence). The DNA of the CDR3 is TGTGCCAGCAGCTTGGGGACTACCGGATTCTACGAGCAGTACTTC. Translation: CASSLGTTGFYEQYF.

Only a few counts were recorded for this clone. The V gene is TRBV18, the J gene TRBJ2-6, with unresolved D. CDR1 is KGHSH, CDR2 LQKENI, per germline. The CDR3 sequence is 15 residues long. V lost 2 bases and J 0 bases, leaving 5 bases between the germline ends. CDR3 nucleotides: TGTGCCAGCTCACCAATAGACTCTGGGGCCAACGTCCTGACTTTC. This gives the protein CASSPIDSGANVLTF. Full variable domain (missing parts from reference TRBV18 and TRBJ2-6): NAGVMQNPRHLVRRRGQEARLRCSPMKGHSHVYWYRQLPEEGLKFMVYLQKENIIDESGMPKERFSAEFPKEGPSILRIQQVVRGDSAAYFCASSPIDSGANVLTFGAGSRLTVL.

The chain carries TRBV19 and TRBJ1-1, with D possibly being TRBD1 (5 bases). CDR1 LNHDA and CDR2 SQIVND come from the germline V gene (reference sequence). CDR3 length: 16 residues. V lost 3 bases and J 2 bases, leaving 16 bases between the germline ends. CDR3 sequence (DNA): TGTGCCAGTAGTATCGGGTGGGCAGGGCTTAACACTGAAGCTTTCTTT. Amino acids: CASSIGWAGLNTEAFF.

The DNA for the CDR3 is TGTGCCAGCACCAGAATCACAACTAATGAAAAACTGTTTTTT. It is translated as CASTRITTNEKLFF. The rearrangement uses TRBV2 and TRBJ1-4; D call uncertain. CDR1 and CDR2 from the germline V gene are SNHLY and FYNNEI. The CDR3 length is 14 residues. With 7 bases removed from V and 0 bases from J, the gap between germline ends came to 9 bases.

This rearrangement joins TRBV19 to TRBJ1-2; D may be TRBD1 (6 bases). V was shortened by 10 bases and J by 0 bases, with 18 bases between the two germline ends. Per the germline V gene, CDR1 is LNHDA and CDR2 is SQIVND (reference sequence). The CDR3 extends over 15 amino acids. The CDR3 here is CATSSTGPANYGYTF. In DNA form, the CDR3 reads TGTGCCACCTCGTCCACAGGGCCCGCTAACTATGGCTACACCTTC.

This clone was observed a few times. The CDR3 DNA is TGCAGCGTTGAAGGAGCAGGCTACACCTTC. It yields the protein CSVEGAGYTF. The chain employs TRBV29-1 and TRBJ1-2, with unresolved D. This CDR3 contains 10 residues. Trimming pared 1 base from V and 8 bases from J, leaving 5 bases between. Germline V gene data show CDR1 as SQVTM and CDR2 as ANQGSEA.

This clone was seen once. The rearrangement uses TRBV6-5 and TRBJ1-6; D is possibly TRBD1 (6 bases). Germline V CDR1 and CDR2: MNHEY, SVGAGI. The ends were cut back, 5 bases at V and 10 bases at J, with 12 bases in the middle. CDR3 length: 13 amino acids. The CDR3 reads CASSARQASPLHF. The DNA of the CDR3 is TGTGCCAGCAGTGCGAGACAGGCCTCACCCCTCCACTTT.

This clone was picked up a small number of times. The V and J genes are TRBV4-2 and TRBJ1-2; D remains ambiguous. Germline V lookup: CDR1 LGHNA, CDR2 YNFKEQ. Between the trimmed V and J ends, which lost 4 bases and 5 bases, there was a span of 17 bases. The CDR3 totals 15 residues. Here the CDR3 reads CASSPLWLEGYGYTF. CDR3 in DNA: TGTGCCAGCAGCCCCCTCTGGCTAGAGGGATATGGCTACACCTTC.

The genes are TRBV6-1 and TRBJ2-7; D may be TRBD2 (6 bases). The CDR3 totals 15 residues. V dropped 3 bases and J dropped 1 base, with 13 bases sitting between them. In germline, CDR1 is MNHNS, CDR2 SASEGT. CDR3 nucleotides: TGTGCCAGCAGTGAGGAGGGCGTCGGGTCCTACGAGCAGTACTTC. This sequence encodes CASSEEGVGSYEQYF.

This clone was seen just once. The chain employs TRBV18 and TRBJ2-6; TRBD1 aligns across 8 bases. From germline, CDR1 is KGHSH and CDR2 LQKENI. J was trimmed by 0 bases and V by 5 bases; bases with no gene match: 3. The CDR3 length is 16 residues. The chain's CDR3 is CASSSTGASGANVLTF. The CDR3 bases are TGTGCCAGCTCATCGACAGGGGCCTCTGGGGCCAACGTCCTGACTTTC.

The chain employs TRBV6-1 and TRBJ2-7; TRBD1 aligns across 8 bases. Germline CDR1 reads MNHNS; CDR2 reads SASEGT. V lost 8 bases, J lost 2 bases, and 8 bases stayed unmatched. The CDR3 covers 14 residues. CDR3 sequence: CASRRGQAPYEQYF. CDR3 nucleotide sequence: TGTGCCAGCCGCCGGGGACAGGCTCCCTACGAGCAGTACTTC.

This clone appeared a few times. V and J are TRBV6-1 and TRBJ2-3, with D possibly matching TRBD2 (6 bases). The germline V and J ends were trimmed by 7 bases and 10 bases, with 15 bases remaining between them. Germline V gives CDR1 MNHNS, CDR2 SASEGT. The CDR3 totals 12 residues. CDR3 protein: CASKRGSPAQYF. Written as DNA, the CDR3 is TGTGCCAGCAAACGGGGGTCGCCAGCGCAGTATTTT.

This clone was counted once. The chain combines TRBV5-1 with TRBJ2-3, with D unresolved. The CDR3 runs to 15 residues. V shed 4 bases and J shed 2 bases, with 14 bases lying between them. Per the germline V gene, CDR1 is SGHRS and CDR2 is YFSETQ. The CDR3 loop reads CASSPPSSLTDTQYF. The CDR3 DNA reads TGCGCCAGCAGCCCTCCCTCCTCACTCACAGATACGCAGTATTTT.